This T cell receptor (beta chain) was obtained from a study of human T cells and chemical hapten exposure. Study information: Across its 20 to 30 weeks, the study gave patients weekly diphenylcyclopropenone doses to the scalp.

The sample's time point: patch test 2, 6 weeks after DPC sensitization. Treatment meaning: therapeutic diphenylcyclopropenone sensitization with weekly scalp DPC. TCRdb re-analysed the RACE reads in MiXCR, keeping a single row per CDR3 protein. The top ten clones hold under 2% of a sample with about 54,000 distinct CDR3 sequences, about 10% of them seen once. CDR1 and CDR2 from the germline V gene are SGHRS and YFSETQ. This CDR3 is built from 15 residues. Unmatched junction bases numbered 7, after V lost 0 bases and J lost 6 bases. The receptor was isolated from a woman between 50 and 59 years old with alopecia areata. Some clones in this sample may be carry-over from other donors' samples. The rearrangement links TRBV5-1 to TRBJ1-2, with TRBD1 matching over 8 bases. Here the sequenced sample was whole blood, taken in connection with sensitization to the hapten diphenylcyclopropenone (DPC). In nucleotides, the CDR3 is TGCGCCAGCAGCTTGGGACCAGGGGGCAGAGATGGCTACACCTTC. The encoded protein is CASSLGPGGRDGYTF.